This T cell receptor (beta chain) was observed in a study of blood T cell repertoires in COVID-19. Study-wide background: The origin of the acute and convalescent COVID-19 samples was the United States, Italy and Spain. The cDNA or gDNA used as material had been derived from T cells, B-cell-depleted T cells, or PBMCs.

In the case of this clone: This CDR3 is also generated by other DNA sequences in the sample.

Original handling: Estimation of nucleated cell counts was performed using reference gene primer amplification. TCRdb's copy holds only in-frame clones and misses some; the assay was immunoSEQ multiplex PCR. V and J calls and clone size are those listed in that table; D and trimming were worked out from the DNA. Among around 140,000 clones listed, about four fifths were seen once. The sequenced material came from peripheral blood. The origin of this receptor is a woman at least 80 years old with acute or convalescent COVID-19.

The CDR3 loop reads CASSQDRGNYGYTF. CDR3 coding DNA: TGCGCCAGCAGCCAAGATCGGGGGAACTATGGCTACACCTTC. This chain links TRBV4-3 with TRBJ1-2; a weak D match, TRBD1 (5 bases). Trimming took 0 bases from V and 2 from J, leaving 7 bases between them. This CDR3 has 14 amino acids. Germline V lookup: CDR1 LGHNA, CDR2 YSLEER.